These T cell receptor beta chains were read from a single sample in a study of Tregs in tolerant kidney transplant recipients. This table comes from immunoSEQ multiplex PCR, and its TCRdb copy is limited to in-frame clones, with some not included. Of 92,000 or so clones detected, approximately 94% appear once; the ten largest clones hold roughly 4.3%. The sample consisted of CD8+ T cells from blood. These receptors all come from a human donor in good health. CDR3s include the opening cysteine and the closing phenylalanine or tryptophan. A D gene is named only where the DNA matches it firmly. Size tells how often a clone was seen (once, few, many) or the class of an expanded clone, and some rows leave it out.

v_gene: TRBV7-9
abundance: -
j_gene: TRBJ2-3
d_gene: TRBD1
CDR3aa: CASSGHRGDTQYF
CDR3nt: TGTGCCAGCAGCGGCCACAGGGGAGATACGCAGTATTTT

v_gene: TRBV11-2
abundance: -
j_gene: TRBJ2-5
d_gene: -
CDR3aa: CASSLSWGQGETQYF
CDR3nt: TGTGCCAGCAGCCTTTCGTGGGGGCAGGGGGAGACCCAGTACTTC

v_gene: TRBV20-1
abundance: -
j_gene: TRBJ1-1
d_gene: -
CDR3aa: CGYRVDTEAFF
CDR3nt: TGCGGGTACAGGGTGGACACTGAAGCTTTCTTT

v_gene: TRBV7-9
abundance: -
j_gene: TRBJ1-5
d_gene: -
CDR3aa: CASSHTGRSNQPQHF
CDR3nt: TGTGCCAGCAGTCACACAGGGAGGAGCAATCAGCCCCAGCATTTT

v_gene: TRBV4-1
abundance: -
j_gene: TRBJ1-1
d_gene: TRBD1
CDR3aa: CASSQASRDRVNTEAFF
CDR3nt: TGCGCCAGCAGCCAGGCTTCCCGGGACAGAGTGAACACTGAAGCTTTCTTT

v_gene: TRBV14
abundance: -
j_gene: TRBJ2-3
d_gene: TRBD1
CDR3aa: CASSQWDREVDTQYF
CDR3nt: TGTGCCAGCAGCCAATGGGACAGGGAGGTAGATACGCAGTATTTT

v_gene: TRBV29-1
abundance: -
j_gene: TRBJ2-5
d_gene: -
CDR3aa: CSVEDIGSVGETQYF
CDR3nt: TGCAGCGTTGAAGATATCGGGAGTGTTGGAGAGACCCAGTACTTC

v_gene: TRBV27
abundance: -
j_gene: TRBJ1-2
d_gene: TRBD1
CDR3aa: CASSFVEDRTNYGYTF
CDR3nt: TGTGCCAGCAGTTTTGTCGAGGACAGGACTAACTATGGCTACACCTTC

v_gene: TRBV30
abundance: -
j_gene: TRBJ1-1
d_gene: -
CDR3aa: CAWSKGATMNTEAFF
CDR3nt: TGTGCCTGGAGTAAAGGGGCGACTATGAACACTGAAGCTTTCTTT

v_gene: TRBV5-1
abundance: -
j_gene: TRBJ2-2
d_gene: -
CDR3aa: CASRSPTGELFF
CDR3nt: TGCGCCAGCAGAAGCCCGACCGGGGAGCTGTTTTTT

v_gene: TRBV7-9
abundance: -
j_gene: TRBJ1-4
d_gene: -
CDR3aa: CASSREIGGNEKLFF
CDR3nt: TGTGCCAGCAGCCGAGAAATAGGGGGTAATGAAAAACTGTTTTTT

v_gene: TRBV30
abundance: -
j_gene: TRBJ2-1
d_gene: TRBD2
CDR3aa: CAWRGGSGRGEQFF
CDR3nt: TGTGCCTGGAGAGGAGGTAGCGGGAGGGGTGAGCAGTTCTTC

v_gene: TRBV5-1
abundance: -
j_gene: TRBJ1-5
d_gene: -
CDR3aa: CASSLEGGMEPQHF
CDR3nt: TGCGCCAGCAGCTTGGAGGGGGGTATGGAGCCCCAGCATTTT

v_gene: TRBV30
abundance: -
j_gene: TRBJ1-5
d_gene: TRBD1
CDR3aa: CAWSVRGDRGRSGQPQHF
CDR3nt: TGTGCCTGGAGTGTACGAGGAGACAGGGGGCGTTCGGGTCAGCCCCAGCATTTT

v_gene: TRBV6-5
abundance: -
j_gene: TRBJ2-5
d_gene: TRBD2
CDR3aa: CASSYPRGGGGTQYF
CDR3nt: TGTGCCAGCAGTTACCCACGGGGCGGCGGGGGAACCCAGTACTTC

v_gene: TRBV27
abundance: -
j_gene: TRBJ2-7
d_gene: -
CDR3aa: CASSYRVSSSEQYF
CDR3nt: TGTGCCAGCAGTTACAGGGTATCCTCATCCGAGCAGTACTTC

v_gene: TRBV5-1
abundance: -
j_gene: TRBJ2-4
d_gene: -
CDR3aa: CASSLAVGTKNIQYF
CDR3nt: TGCGCCAGCAGCTTGGCCGTAGGGACCAAAAACATTCAGTACTTC

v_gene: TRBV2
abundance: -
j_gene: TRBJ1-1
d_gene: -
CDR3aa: CASQTGPEAFF
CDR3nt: TGTGCCAGCCAGACAGGTCCTGAAGCTTTCTTT

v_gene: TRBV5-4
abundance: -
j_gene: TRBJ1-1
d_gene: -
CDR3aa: CASSLLGGRGRATEAFF
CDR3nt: TGTGCCAGCAGCTTGCTGGGAGGGAGAGGAAGGGCCACTGAAGCTTTCTTT

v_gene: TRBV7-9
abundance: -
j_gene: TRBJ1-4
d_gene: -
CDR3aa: CASSLAASGSANEKLFF
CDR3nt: TGTGCCAGCAGCTTAGCTGCCTCAGGGTCGGCTAATGAAAAACTGTTTTTT

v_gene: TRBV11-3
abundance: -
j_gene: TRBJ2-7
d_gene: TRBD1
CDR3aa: CASSHDRDYEQYF
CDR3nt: TGTGCCAGCAGCCATGACAGGGACTACGAGCAGTACTTC

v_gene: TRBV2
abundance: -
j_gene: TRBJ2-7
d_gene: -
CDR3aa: CASSIRDGSYEQYF
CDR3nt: TGTGCCAGCAGTATCCGGGACGGCTCCTACGAGCAGTACTTC

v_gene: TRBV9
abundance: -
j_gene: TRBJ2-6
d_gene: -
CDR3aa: CASSSRDSSLWANVLTF
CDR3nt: TGTGCCAGCAGCTCACGTGACAGTTCTCTCTGGGCCAACGTCCTGACTTTC

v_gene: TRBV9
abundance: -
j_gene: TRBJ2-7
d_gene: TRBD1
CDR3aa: CASSTGTGAAEQYF
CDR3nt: TGTGCCAGCAGTACCGGGACAGGGGCCGCCGAGCAGTACTTC

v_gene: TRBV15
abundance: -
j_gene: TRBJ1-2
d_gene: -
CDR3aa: CATSSHRFYGYTF
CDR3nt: TGTGCCACCAGCAGCCACCGATTTTATGGCTACACCTTC

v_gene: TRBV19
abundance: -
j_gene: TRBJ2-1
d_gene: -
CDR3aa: CASTPSYSSDEQFF
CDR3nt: TGTGCCAGCACCCCAAGCTACTCCTCCGATGAGCAGTTCTTC

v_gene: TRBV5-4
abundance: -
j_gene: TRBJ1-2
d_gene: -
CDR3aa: CASSHSSGGYTF
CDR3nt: TGTGCCAGCAGCCATTCCTCGGGTGGCTACACCTTC

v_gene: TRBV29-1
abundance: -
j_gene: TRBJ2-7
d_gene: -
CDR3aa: CSVGTDYEQYF
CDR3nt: TGCAGCGTTGGGACAGACTACGAGCAGTACTTC

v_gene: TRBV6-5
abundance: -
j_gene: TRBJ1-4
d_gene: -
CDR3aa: CASSYSSRGGEEKLFF
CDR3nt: TGTGCCAGCAGTTACTCGAGTCGGGGCGGTGAGGAAAAACTGTTTTTT

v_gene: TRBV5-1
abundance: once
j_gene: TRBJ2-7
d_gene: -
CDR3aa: CASSLEGRYEQYF
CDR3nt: TGCGCCAGCAGCTTGGAGGGTAGATACGAGCAGTACTTC

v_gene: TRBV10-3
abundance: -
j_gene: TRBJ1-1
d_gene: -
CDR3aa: CAIKTRGDTEAFF
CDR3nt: TGTGCCATCAAAACCCGGGGGGACACTGAAGCTTTCTTT

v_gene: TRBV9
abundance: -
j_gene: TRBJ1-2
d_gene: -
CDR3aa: CASSGGTGYGYTF
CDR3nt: TGTGCCAGCAGCGGCGGGACTGGCTATGGCTACACCTTC

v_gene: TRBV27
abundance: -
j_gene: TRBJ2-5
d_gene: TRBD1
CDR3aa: CASSYRGLFETQYF
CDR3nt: TGTGCCAGCAGCTACAGGGGGCTTTTTGAGACCCAGTACTTC

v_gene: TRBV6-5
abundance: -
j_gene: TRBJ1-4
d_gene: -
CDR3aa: CASSAGPRGEKLFF
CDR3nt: TGTGCCAGCAGTGCCGGGCCACGGGGTGAAAAACTGTTTTTT

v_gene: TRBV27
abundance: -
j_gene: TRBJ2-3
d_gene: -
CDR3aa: CASSFGHRSTDTQYF
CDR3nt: TGTGCCAGCAGTTTCGGGCACAGGAGCACAGATACGCAGTATTTT

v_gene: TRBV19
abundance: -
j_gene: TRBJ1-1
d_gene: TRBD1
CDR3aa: CASSIAHSLRTGRFAFF
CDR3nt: TGTGCCAGTAGTATAGCTCACTCTCTTCGGACAGGGAGGTTCGCTTTCTTT

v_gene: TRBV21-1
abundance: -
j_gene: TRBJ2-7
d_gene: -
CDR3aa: CASREEGHRDVYEQYF
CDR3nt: TGTGCCAGCAGAGAAGAGGGCCACAGGGACGTCTACGAGCAGTACTTC

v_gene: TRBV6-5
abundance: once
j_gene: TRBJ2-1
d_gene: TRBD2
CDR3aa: CASSYKGLAGGHEQFF
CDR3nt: TGTGCCAGCAGTTACAAGGGACTAGCGGGGGGGCATGAGCAGTTCTTC

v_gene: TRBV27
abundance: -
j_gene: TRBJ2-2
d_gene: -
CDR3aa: CASSFIRAPSSGELFF
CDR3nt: TGTGCCAGCAGTTTCATAAGAGCCCCGTCCTCCGGGGAGCTGTTTTTT

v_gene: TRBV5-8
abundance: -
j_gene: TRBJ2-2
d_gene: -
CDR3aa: CASTSERIGDTGELFF
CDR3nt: TGTGCCAGCACCTCCGAGAGGATAGGCGACACCGGGGAGCTGTTTTTT

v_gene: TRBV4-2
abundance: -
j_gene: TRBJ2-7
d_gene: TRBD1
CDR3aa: CASSQGDSAIYEQYF
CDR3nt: TGTGCCAGCAGCCAAGGGGACAGTGCTATCTACGAGCAGTACTTC

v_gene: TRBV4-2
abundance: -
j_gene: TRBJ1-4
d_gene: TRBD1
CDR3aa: CASSQVGPGQGYEKLFF
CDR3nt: TGTGCCAGCAGCCAAGTTGGACCGGGACAGGGATATGAAAAACTGTTTTTT

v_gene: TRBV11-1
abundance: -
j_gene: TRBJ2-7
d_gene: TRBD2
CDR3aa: CAISIGGAGNEQYF
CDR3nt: TGTGCCATTTCAATCGGGGGGGCCGGGAACGAGCAGTACTTC

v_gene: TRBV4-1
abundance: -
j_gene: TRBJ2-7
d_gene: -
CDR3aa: CASSQVISSYEQYF
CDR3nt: TGCGCCAGCAGCCAAGTCATCTCCTCCTACGAGCAGTACTTC

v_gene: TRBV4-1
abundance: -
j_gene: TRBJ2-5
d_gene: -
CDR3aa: CASSSRVVETQYF
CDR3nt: TGCGCCAGCAGCTCCAGGGTCGTGGAGACCCAGTACTTC

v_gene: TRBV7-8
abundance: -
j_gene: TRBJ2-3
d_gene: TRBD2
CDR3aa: CASSLGTSGRTSTDTQYF
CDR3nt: TGTGCCAGCAGCCTGGGGACTAGCGGGAGGACTAGCACAGATACGCAGTATTTT

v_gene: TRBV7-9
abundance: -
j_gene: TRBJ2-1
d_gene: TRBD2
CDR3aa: CSSFGLAGDNEQFF
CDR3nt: TGTTCAAGCTTTGGACTAGCGGGAGATAACGAGCAGTTCTTC